These 16 T cell receptor beta chains share one sample of origin, sequenced in a study of blood T cell repertoires in COVID-19. The repertoire was sequenced with immunoSEQ multiplex PCR; TCRdb's copy has only in-frame clones and lacks some. The sample includes just over 300,000 clones, about 90% seen only once; the top ten take about 4.5%. Sequenced: PBMCs or T cells enriched from blood (not recorded which). The receptors shown here come from a woman in her late teens or twenties with acute COVID-19.

The rearrangement links TRBV3-1 (or the pseudogene TRBV3-2) to TRBJ1-1, with TRBD1 matching 9 bases. The CDR3 covers 14 residues. V lost 3 bases, J lost 4 bases, and 3 bases stayed unmatched. Germline V CDR1 and CDR2: LGHDT, YNNKEL (reference sequence). Written as DNA, the CDR3 is TGTGCCAGCAGCCAGCCGGACAGGGGCACTGAAGCTTTCTTT. It encodes CASSQPDRGTEAFF.

The chain is built from TRBV29-1 and TRBJ2-2; 8 bases match TRBD2. Germline loops: CDR1 SQVTM, CDR2 ANQGSEA. Trimming removed 2 bases from V and 4 bases from J; junction bases left unmatched: 6. CDR3 length: 15 residues. CDR3: CSVELGGRSTGELFF. CDR3 nucleotides: TGCAGCGTTGAATTAGGCGGGAGGAGCACCGGGGAGCTGTTTTTT.

The rearrangement joins TRBV28 to TRBJ1-4; D remains unclear. The CDR3 length is 14 residues. Germline V lookup: CDR1 MDHEN, CDR2 SYDVKM. Between the trimmed V and J ends, which lost 4 bases and 8 bases, there was a span of 14 bases. CDR3 amino acids: CASSYNPQREKLFF. Here the CDR3 DNA reads TGTGCCAGCAGTTACAACCCCCAGAGGGAAAAACTGTTTTTT.

The J gene is TRBJ1-1, the V gene TRBV28; weak D call: TRBD1 (5 bases). V shed 5 bases and J shed 0 bases, with 13 bases lying between them. CDR3 length: 15 residues. Germline V gene data show CDR1 as MDHEN and CDR2 as SYDVKM. For the CDR3, the DNA is TGTGCCAGCAGTACCTGGGGGGGTATGAACACTGAAGCTTTCTTT. Translated, it gives CASSTWGGMNTEAFF.

The chain recombines TRBV5-1 with TRBJ2-5; TRBD2 is a possible D gene (7 bases). Between the trimmed V and J ends, which lost 4 bases and 5 bases, there was a span of 12 bases. CDR3 length equals 13 residues. Germline V lookup: CDR1 SGHRS, CDR2 YFSETQ. The CDR3 spells CASSRGRGETQYF. DNA of the CDR3: TGCGCCAGCAGCAGAGGGAGGGGGGAGACCCAGTACTTC.

The genes are TRBV24-1 and TRBJ2-3; 9 nucleotides agree with TRBD2. The CDR3 totals 19 residues. The J segment lost 3 bases and the V segment lost 0 bases, leaving 12 bases of the junction unmatched. Germline V gene data show CDR1 as KGHDR and CDR2 as SFDVKD. CDR3 in DNA: TGTGCCACCAGTGATTTGTCGGGCGGGAGGGCTGGAGAGACAGATACGCAGTATTTT. As protein: CATSDLSGGRAGETDTQYF.

The rearrangement joins TRBV11-2 to TRBJ1-4; D is possibly TRBD1 (6 bases). The CDR3 consists of 15 residues. Germline-derived CDR1 and CDR2 are SGHAT and FQNNGV. Trimming took 6 bases from V and 8 from J, leaving 19 bases between them. The CDR3, as DNA: TGTGCCAGCAGTTTTCTCCCAGGGGTAGGGGAAAAACTGTTTTTT. Translating it yields CASSFLPGVGEKLFF.

This clone was seen a single time. The chain carries TRBV19 and TRBJ1-1, with D perhaps TRBD1 (5 bases). The CDR3 spans 14 residues. The germline V and J ends were trimmed by 9 bases and 1 base, with 15 bases remaining between them. Germline loops: CDR1 LNHDA, CDR2 SQIVND (reference sequence). The chain's CDR3 is CASKTLDTNTEAFF. The CDR3 nucleotides are TGTGCCAGCAAAACCTTGGACACGAACACTGAAGCTTTCTTT. The variable domain in full, completed from reference TRBV19 and TRBJ1-1, reads DGGITQSPKYLFRKEGQNVTLSCEQNLNHDAMYWYRQDPGQGLRLIYYSQIVNDFQKGDIAEGYSVSREKKESFPLTVTSAQKNPTAFYLCASKTLDTNTEAFFGQGTRLTVV.

The chain recombines TRBV28 with TRBJ2-5; possible D gene TRBD1, 6 bases. Germline V gene sequence: CDR1 MDHEN, CDR2 SYDVKM. This CDR3 has 13 amino acids. V shed 7 bases and J shed 5 bases, with 14 bases lying between them. CDR3 protein: CASITGQRETQYF. In DNA, the CDR3 is TGTGCCAGCATAACAGGGCAAAGGGAGACCCAGTACTTC.

This clone has a single count. The chain recombines TRBV5-6 with TRBJ1-3; D is ambiguous. Between the trimmed V and J ends, which lost 0 bases and 8 bases, there was a span of 6 bases. The CDR3 runs to 12 residues. Germline CDR1 SGHDT, CDR2 YYEEEE. In nucleotides, the CDR3 is TGTGCCAGCAGCTTGGGGGGAGACACCATATATTTT. Protein: CASSLGGDTIYF.

The rearrangement uses TRBV27 and TRBJ2-3, with 9 bases identical to TRBD1. Germline V gene data show CDR1 as MNHEY and CDR2 as SMNVEV (reference sequence). The junction had 6 bases not matched to a gene; V was cut back by 3 bases and J by 14 bases. The CDR3 is 12 amino acids. The CDR3 region has the DNA TGTGCCAGCAGTTTTCCGGGACAGGGTTGGTATTTT. It specifies CASSFPGQGWYF.

The chain recombines TRBV28 with TRBJ1-2; TRBD1 matches 8 bases. J gave up 3 bases and V 6 bases, and 12 bases lay outside the gene matches. Germline CDR1 reads MDHEN; CDR2 reads SYDVKM. CDR3 length: 16 residues. This CDR3 reads CASRESGRGLDYGYTF. CDR3 bases: TGTGCCAGCAGGGAATCTGGCAGGGGGCTAGACTATGGCTACACCTTC.

The rearrangement links TRBV11-2 to TRBJ1-3, with a possible D match to TRBD1 (6 bases). The V gene lost 5 bases and the J gene lost 2 bases, with 13 bases spanning the gap. Germline-derived CDR1 and CDR2 are SGHAT and FQNNGV. This CDR3 has 15 amino acids. The CDR3 protein is CASSPGALAGNTIYF. The CDR3 bases are TGTGCCAGCAGCCCAGGGGCGCTAGCTGGAAACACCATATATTTT.

The rearrangement uses TRBV19 and TRBJ1-2, with unresolved D. Germline V lookup: CDR1 LNHDA, CDR2 SQIVND (reference sequence). The CDR3 totals 13 residues. The ends were cut back, 5 bases at V and 6 bases at J, with 13 bases in the middle. The CDR3 bases are TGTGCCAGTAGTCCCCAAGGGAGAAATGGCTACACCTTC. It is translated as CASSPQGRNGYTF.

This clone was seen only a few times. The chain couples TRBV18 to TRBJ2-7, with 9 bases that match TRBD1. Germline CDR1 is KGHSH and CDR2 is LQKENI. J lost 5 bases, V lost 4 bases, and 12 bases had no gene match. The CDR3 is made up of 16 amino acids. The CDR3 sequence: CASSLPLGQGNHEQYF. The CDR3 coding sequence is TGTGCCAGCTCACTGCCCTTGGGACAGGGCAACCACGAGCAGTACTTC. The full variable domain, its missing parts supplied by reference TRBV18 and TRBJ2-7, is NAGVMQNPRHLVRRRGQEARLRCSPMKGHSHVYWYRQLPEEGLKFMVYLQKENIIDESGMPKERFSAEFPKEGPSILRIQQVVRGDSAAYFCASSLPLGQGNHEQYFGPGTRLTVT.

CDR3 sequence: CASSYIGQLYNEQFF. The CDR3 region has the DNA TGTGCCAGCAGTTACATTGGGCAGCTATACAATGAGCAGTTCTTC. The V gene is TRBV6-5, the J gene TRBJ2-1, with D uncertain. Trimming shortened V by 2 bases and J by 4 bases, and 12 bases separated the two germline ends. There are 15 residues in the CDR3. Germline V gene sequence: CDR1 MNHEY, CDR2 SVGAGI.